This entry features one T cell receptor beta chain sequence. What it recognizes is unknown. V dropped 0 bases and J dropped 6 bases, with 11 bases sitting between them. CDR3 length: 14 residues. Germline CDR1 is SGHTA and CDR2 is FQGNSA. The data belong to a study of T cell responses to AZD1222 COVID-19 vaccine. General study findings and limits: Repertoire samples came only from after the peak T cell response. Just a handful of AZD1222 recipients tested seropositive at baseline.

Sequencing used immunoSEQ multiplex PCR; TCRdb keeps in-frame clones, though not all of them. This table holds 65,000 to 75,000 clones, over 70% found once. The sequence was obtained from an adult who received the AZD1222 COVID-19 vaccine. Source: peripheral blood, taken 28 days after the second AZD1222 dose. This rearrangement joins TRBV7-2 to TRBJ1-2; possible D gene TRBD1, 5 bases. This chain's CDR3 is CASSLARRQNGYTF. The CDR3 nucleotides read TGTGCCAGCAGCTTAGCACGTAGACAGAATGGCTACACCTTC. The full variable domain, in which reference TRBV7-2 and TRBJ1-2 provide the parts outside the CDR3, is GAGVSQSPSNKVTEKGKDVELRCDPISGHTALYWYRQSLGQGLEFLIYFQGNSAPDKSGLPSDRFSAERTGGSVSTLTIQRTQQEDSAVYLCASSLARRQNGYTFGSGTRLTVV.